The clone carrying this T cell receptor (beta chain) was detected a few times. Its antigen is not known. The data belong to a study of identical twins. Whole-study results and caveats: Fewer insertions were carried by abundant cord blood beta clonotypes, but none was seen in memory repertoires.

TCRdb re-called the 5' RACE reads with MiXCR, one entry per CDR3 protein. The table has hundreds of thousands of distinct CDR3 sequences, about 22% seen once. Germline CDR1 and CDR2: KGHDR and SFDVKD. V trimming: 4 bases; J trimming: 6 bases; junction bases outside the gene matches: 5. The CDR3 consists of 14 residues. A further study also used this sample, focusing on yellow fever vaccine responses in identical twins. That investigation notes: After vaccination, twins' T cell response reportedly seemed partly convergent, partly personalized.

The TCR sequence derives from a woman under 30 in good health. The chain employs TRBV24-1 and TRBJ1-2; 9 nucleotides line up with TRBD1. The material sequenced was CD4+ T cells sorted from blood. The CDR3 loop is CATSDRDRANGYTF. The CDR3 nucleotides read TGTGCCACCAGTGACCGGGACAGGGCGAATGGCTACACCTTC.